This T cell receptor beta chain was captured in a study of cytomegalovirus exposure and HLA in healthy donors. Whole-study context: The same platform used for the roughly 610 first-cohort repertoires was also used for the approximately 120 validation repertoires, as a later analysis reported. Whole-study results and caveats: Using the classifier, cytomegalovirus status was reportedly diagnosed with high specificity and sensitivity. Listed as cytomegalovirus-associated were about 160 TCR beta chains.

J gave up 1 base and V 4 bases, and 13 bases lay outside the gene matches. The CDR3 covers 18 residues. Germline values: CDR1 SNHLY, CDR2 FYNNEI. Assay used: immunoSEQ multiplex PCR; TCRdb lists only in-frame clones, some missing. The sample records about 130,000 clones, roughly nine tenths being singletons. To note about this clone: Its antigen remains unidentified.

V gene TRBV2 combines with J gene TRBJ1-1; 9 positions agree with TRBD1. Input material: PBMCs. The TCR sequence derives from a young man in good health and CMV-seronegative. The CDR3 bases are TGTGCCAGCAGTGGAGACCGGGACAGGGCCACCCCGAACACTGAAGCTTTCTTT. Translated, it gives CASSGDRDRATPNTEAFF.